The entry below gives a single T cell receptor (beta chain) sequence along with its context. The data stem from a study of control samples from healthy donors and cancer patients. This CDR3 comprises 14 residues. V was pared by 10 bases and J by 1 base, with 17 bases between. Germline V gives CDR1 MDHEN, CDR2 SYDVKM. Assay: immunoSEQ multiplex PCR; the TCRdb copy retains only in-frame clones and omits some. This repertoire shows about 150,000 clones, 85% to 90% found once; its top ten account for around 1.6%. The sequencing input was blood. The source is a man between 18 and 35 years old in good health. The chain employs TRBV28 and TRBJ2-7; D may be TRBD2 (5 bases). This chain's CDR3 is CATLQPGISYEQYF. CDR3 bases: TGTGCCACCCTCCAACCGGGGATATCCTACGAGCAGTACTTC.